This T cell receptor (beta chain) was observed in a study of shared clonotypes between healthy human individuals. CD45RO-negative cells were positively selected for CCR7, leaving out terminally differentiated effector memory CD45RA+ cells. Data came from immunoSEQ multiplex PCR; TCRdb stores just in-frame clones and leaves some out. The sample has about 2,100,000 clones; just over 90% are singletons. V was shortened by 6 bases and J by 0 bases, with 21 bases between the two germline ends. There are 17 residues in the CDR3. Germline V lookup: CDR1 MRHNA, CDR2 SNTAGT. The receptor comes from a man between 18 and 35 years old in good health. Some clones in this sample may be carry-over from other donors' samples. The chain couples TRBV6-4 to TRBJ2-7; D may be TRBD2 (5 bases). Sequenced input: naive CD8+ T cells from PBMCs. The chain's CDR3 is CASRPGLGGPHSYEQYF. The CDR3 DNA reads as TGTGCCAGCAGGCCGGGGTTGGGTGGACCCCACTCCTACGAGCAGTACTTC.